These 28 T cell receptor beta chains originate from one sample sequenced in a study of blood T cells in healthy people across ages. Through a sample-barcoded 5' primer and a J-beta primer mix, a second PCR was run for roughly 7 to 12 cycles. TCRdb independently ran MiXCR on the 5' RACE reads; one entry per CDR3 protein. The profile covers about 1.1 million distinct CDR3 sequences, with 30% to 40% appearing a single time and roughly 14% taken by the ten largest. The specimen was blood. The source of these receptors is a man aged 18 to 35 in good health.

This clonotype was detected only a few times. This chain connects TRBV7-9 to TRBJ2-1; tentative D call: TRBD1 (5 bases). The germline CDR1 and CDR2 sequences are SEHNR and FQNEAQ (reference sequence). CDR3 size: 15 residues. The V end was cut by 5 bases, the J end by 3 bases, with 14 bases between. The CDR3 is CASSPLTDNYNEQFF. The CDR3 bases are TGTGCCAGCAGCCCGTTGACAGATAACTACAATGAGCAGTTCTTC. Together with reference TRBV7-9 and TRBJ2-1, the CDR3 gives the full variable domain: DTGVSQNPRHKITKRGQNVTFRCDPISEHNRLYWYRQTLGQGPEFLTYFQNEAQLEKSRLLSDRFSAERPKGSFSTLEIQRTEQGDSAMYLCASSPLTDNYNEQFFGPGTRLTVL.

The chain uses TRBV20-1 and TRBJ1-5; D ambiguous. CDR3 length: 13 amino acids. The germline V gene encodes CDR1 DFQATT and CDR2 SNEGSKA (reference sequence). The germline V and J ends were trimmed by 4 bases and 3 bases, with 10 bases remaining between them. The CDR3 is CSAMNELNQPQHF. In nucleotides, the CDR3 is TGCAGTGCTATGAACGAGCTCAATCAGCCCCAGCATTTT.

The gene calls are TRBV25-1 and TRBJ1-1; no definite D call. Trimming took off 6 bases at V and 0 bases at J, with 8 bases between the two ends. From germline, CDR1 is MGHDK and CDR2 SYGVNS. The CDR3 spans 13 residues. CDR3 residues: CASREQLNTEAFF. The DNA for the CDR3 is TGTGCCAGCAGGGAACAGCTGAACACTGAAGCTTTCTTT.

About this clonotype: A much more abundant neighbour one base away suggests this may be a read error. This sequence joins TRBV9 and TRBJ2-3, with 8 bases aligning to TRBD2. CDR1 is SGDLS, CDR2 YYNGEE, per germline. The CDR3 runs to 14 residues. The CDR3 sequence: CANSSRTSRDTQYF. The CDR3 DNA reads TGTGCCAACAGCTCCCGGACTAGCAGAGATACGCAGTATTTT.

As to this clonotype: At one end the junction does not follow the germline gene, possibly because of a read error. This chain uses TRBV7-2 with TRBJ2-5; 9 nucleotides line up with TRBD2. In germline, CDR1 is SGHTA, CDR2 FQGNSA. The CDR3 contains 16 residues. This chain's CDR3 is CASGLSPFSGGETQYF. The CDR3 DNA reads as TGTGCCAGCGGCTTGTCCCCGTTTAGCGGGGGAGAGACCCAGTACTTC. Full variable domain (missing parts from reference TRBV7-2 and TRBJ2-5): GAGVSQSPSNKVTEKGKDVELRCDPISGHTALYWYRQSLGQGLEFLIYFQGNSAPDKSGLPSDRFSAERTGGSVSTLTIQRTQQEDSAVYLCASGLSPFSGGETQYFGPGTRLLVL.

As for this clonotype: A much larger clone lies a single base off, so this may be a read error. This CDR3 is missing its conserved last phenylalanine or tryptophan, likely due to a read error. The chain is built from TRBV12-3 or TRBV12-4 and TRBJ1-2; D not resolved. The V end lost 6 bases, the J end lost 4 bases, and 6 bases lay between the germline ends. CDR3 length equals 11 residues. This CDR3 is CASSQSYGYTY. CDR3 coding DNA: TGTGCCAGCAGCCAAAGCTATGGCTACACCTAC.

A single count supports this clonotype. The V call is TRBV4-2, the J call TRBJ2-2; tentative D call: TRBD2 (6 bases). The CDR3 totals 17 residues. V lost 1 base, J lost 2 bases, and 14 bases lay in between. The germline CDR1 and CDR2 sequences are LGHNA and YNFKEQ. CDR3 sequence reads: CASSQGRNSGNTGELFF. The CDR3 coding sequence is TGTGCCAGCAGCCAAGGGCGGAATAGCGGCAACACCGGGGAGCTGTTTTTT.

This chain connects TRBV6-2 or TRBV6-3 to TRBJ2-1, with 9 bases aligning to TRBD2. V lost 6 bases and J lost 4; bases outside the gene matches: 16. This CDR3 has 18 residues. Germline assignment: CDR1 MNHEY and CDR2 SVGEGT. The CDR3, as DNA: TGTGCCAGCAGCCCCTACCCTGATGGACTAGCGTCATACAATGAGCAGTTCTTC. This codes for CASSPYPDGLASYNEQFF.

This clonotype was counted a few times. V is TRBV7-9 and J is TRBJ1-2, with D perhaps matching TRBD1 (5 bases). Trimming shortened V by 5 bases and J by 6 bases, and 19 bases separated the two germline ends. Germline lookup yields CDR1 SEHNR and CDR2 FQNEAQ (reference sequence). The CDR3 is 15 amino acids. The CDR3 is CASSQFIREGNGYTF. The CDR3 nucleotides are TGTGCCAGCAGCCAATTTATCAGGGAGGGGAATGGCTACACCTTC.

V usage is TRBV10-3 and J usage is TRBJ2-1; weak D call: TRBD2 (5 bases). The CDR3 has 15 residues. Germline loops: CDR1 ENHRY, CDR2 SYGVKD. Trimming removed 3 bases at V and 6 bases at J, with 15 bases between. The CDR3 DNA reads TGTGCCATCAGTGAAGCGGCTAGTTATGGCAATGAGCAGTTCTTC. This sequence encodes CAISEAASYGNEQFF.

The V and J genes are TRBV7-9 and TRBJ1-2, with TRBD1 identical over 7 bases. Per the germline V gene, CDR1 is SEHNR and CDR2 is FQNEAQ (reference sequence). V was pared by 4 bases and J by 3 bases, with 20 bases of the junction left unmatched. The CDR3 spans 19 residues. The CDR3 sequence is CASSSATLRDSRFHYGYTF. The CDR3 coding sequence is TGTGCCAGCAGCTCCGCTACACTCCGGGACAGCCGATTCCACTATGGCTACACCTTC.

This chain links TRBV7-2 with TRBJ2-1, with 9 bases fitting TRBD1. Germline CDR1 and CDR2: SGHTA and FQGNSA. The CDR3 has 15 residues. V lost 7 bases, J lost 8 bases, and 12 bases stayed unmatched. CDR3 sequence (DNA): TGTGCCAGCAAATCCGGGACAGGGAATATCTATGAGCAGTTCTTC. Translated, it gives CASKSGTGNIYEQFF.

This rearrangement joins TRBV6-1 to TRBJ1-2; 9 bases fit TRBD1. Unmatched junction bases numbered 6, after V lost 6 bases and J lost 4 bases. Germline assignment: CDR1 MNHNS and CDR2 SASEGT. This CDR3 contains 14 residues. The CDR3 nucleotides read TGTGCCAGCAGGGGGACAGGGCCTATCTATGGCTACACCTTC. Its protein is CASRGTGPIYGYTF.

This clonotype occurred a few times. The V gene is TRBV12-3 or TRBV12-4, the J gene TRBJ1-5; D is unclear. The CDR3 length is 15 residues. V lost 6 bases and J 0 bases, leaving 12 bases between the germline ends. The CDR3 nucleotides read TGTGCCAGCAGCCCCGGGCAGAATAGCAATCAGCCCCAGCATTTT. Amino acid sequence: CASSPGQNSNQPQHF.

This clonotype showed up just a few times. The chain joins TRBV4-3 to TRBJ1-1, with a possible D match to TRBD1 (6 bases). CDR1 and CDR2 from the germline V gene are LGHNA and YSLEER. V was shortened by 1 base and J by 3 bases, with 18 bases between the two germline ends. This CDR3 is 17 amino acids long. For the CDR3, the DNA is TGCGCCAGCAGCCAAGGGAACGGGGGGCGGGGAGACACTGAAGCTTTCTTT. Its protein is CASSQGNGGRGDTEAFF.

Comments on this clonotype: With a much larger clone just one base away, this may be a read error. The chain uses TRBV4-2 and TRBJ2-5; the D is unclear. This CDR3 has 13 amino acids. Per the germline V gene, CDR1 is LGHNA and CDR2 is YNFKEQ. Trimming removed 0 bases at V and 11 bases at J, with 13 bases between. The CDR3 DNA follows: TGTGCCAGCAGCCAAGAAGTTTACAATGAGCAGTACTTC. Its protein product is CASSQEVYNEQYF.

This clonotype was counted between two and nine times. The V call is TRBV20-1, the J call TRBJ2-1, with 10 positions matching TRBD2. V lost 1 base to trimming and J lost 5 bases; unmatched junction nucleotides: 5. Germline V gene sequence: CDR1 DFQATT, CDR2 SNEGSKA (reference sequence). The CDR3 has 15 residues. The CDR3 region is CSARVGSGGNNEQFF. CDR3 sequence (DNA): TGCAGTGCTAGAGTGGGTAGCGGGGGGAACAATGAGCAGTTCTTC.

Of note for this clonotype: A single base separates this from a much larger clone, so it may be a read error. The chain links TRBV29-1 to TRBJ2-1; the D is unclear. CDR3 length: 13 residues. Germline V gene data show CDR1 as SQVTM and CDR2 as ANQGSEA. The germline V and J ends were trimmed by 4 bases and 6 bases, with 13 bases remaining between them. In nucleotides, the CDR3 is TGCAGCGTTGGCACCCGAACGTCCAATGAGCAGTTCTTC. Protein product: CSVGTRTSNEQFF.

This chain connects TRBV3-1 to TRBJ2-1, with 12 bases that match TRBD2. The germline V gene encodes CDR1 LGHDT and CDR2 YNNKEL (reference sequence). This CDR3 contains 15 residues. V was pared by 5 bases and J by 9 bases, with 8 bases of the junction left unmatched. The CDR3 DNA sequence: TGTGCCAGCAGCTCTAGCGGGGGGGCCCAGGGTGAGCAGTTCTTC. It is translated as CASSSSGGAQGEQFF.

The gene calls are TRBV28 and TRBJ1-2; D is undetermined. CDR3 length: 11 amino acids. Germline V gene data show CDR1 as MDHEN and CDR2 as SYDVKM. V was trimmed by 3 bases and J by 8 bases, leaving 7 bases between them. This chain's CDR3 is CASSFKYGYTF. The CDR3 coding sequence is TGTGCCAGCAGTTTCAAGTACGGCTACACCTTC.

The chain couples TRBV7-8 to TRBJ1-1, with 10 nucleotides matching TRBD1. Germline-derived CDR1 and CDR2 are SGHVS and FQNEAQ. With 3 bases clipped from V and 4 bases from J, the junction kept 5 bases outside the gene matches. The CDR3 is 15 residues long. The CDR3 loop is CASSFWDRGVTEAFF. DNA of the CDR3: TGTGCCAGCAGCTTTTGGGACAGGGGAGTCACTGAAGCTTTCTTT.

Comments on this clonotype: Since a much larger clone is just one base distant, this may be a read error. This chain joins TRBV5-1 and TRBJ2-4; D possibly corresponds to TRBD1 (6 bases). The CDR3 consists of 14 residues. The V and J ends lost 3 bases and 1 base respectively, with 8 bases between them. The V gene's germline CDR1 is SGHRS and CDR2 YFSETQ. CDR3 region: CASSYREAKNIQYF. Here the CDR3 DNA reads TGCGCCAGCAGCTACAGGGAGGCCAAAAACATTCAGTACTTC.

Points on this clonotype: It may be a read error: a sequence one base away is much more abundant. The chain combines TRBV27 with TRBJ1-5; no definite D call. Germline V CDR1 and CDR2: MNHEY, SMNVEV (reference sequence). This CDR3 comprises 11 residues. Trimming stripped 2 bases from V and 6 bases from J, with 2 bases between. CDR3 protein: CASSLRQPQHF. In DNA, the CDR3 is TGTGCCAGCAGTTTACGTCAGCCCCAGCATTTT.

The V call is TRBV5-1, the J call TRBJ2-3; D is perhaps TRBD1 (6 bases). Germline V gives CDR1 SGHRS, CDR2 YFSETQ. V lost 7 bases, J lost 3 bases, and 18 bases lay in between. The CDR3 extends over 15 amino acids. The DNA for the CDR3 is TGCGCCAGCCGGAAGGACAGCAGACGTACAGATACGCAGTATTTT. Its translation is CASRKDSRRTDTQYF.

The rearrangement joins TRBV4-3 to TRBJ2-7, with unresolved D. The CDR3 consists of 15 residues. Trimming left V 1 base short and J 5 bases short, with 15 bases between. Germline lookup yields CDR1 LGHNA and CDR2 YSLEER. Written as DNA, the CDR3 is TGCGCCAGCAGCCAAGTGGCAGATAGAGCCGACGAGCAGTACTTC. As protein: CASSQVADRADEQYF.

The gene calls are TRBV4-3 and TRBJ2-7; D possibly matches TRBD1 or TRBD2 (5 bases each). Germline-derived CDR1 and CDR2 are LGHNA and YSLEER. The ends were cut back, 0 bases at V and 2 bases at J, with 17 bases in the middle. The CDR3 extends over 17 amino acids. The CDR3 DNA reads as TGCGCCAGCAGCCAAGATTGGGGGTTCGTCGAACCCTACGAGCAGTACTTC. Its translation is CASSQDWGFVEPYEQYF.

The rearrangement joins TRBV4-3 to TRBJ2-4, with unresolved D. The J call may be faulty, since TRBJ2-7 better matches the DNA end. Germline V gives CDR1 LGHNA, CDR2 YSLEER. The CDR3 totals 14 residues. The CDR3 DNA reads as TGCGCCAGCAGCCAAGATCTACAGACCTACGAGCAGTACTTC. Translating it yields CASSQDLQTYEQYF.

This clonotype has at least ten counts. J is TRBJ2-3 and V is TRBV12-3 or TRBV12-4; D call uncertain. The CDR3 is 14 residues long. The V end was cut by 2 bases, the J end by 2 bases, with 8 bases between. The CDR3 DNA is TGTGCCAGCAGTTTATTTGGCGACACAGATACGCAGTATTTT. As protein: CASSLFGDTDTQYF.